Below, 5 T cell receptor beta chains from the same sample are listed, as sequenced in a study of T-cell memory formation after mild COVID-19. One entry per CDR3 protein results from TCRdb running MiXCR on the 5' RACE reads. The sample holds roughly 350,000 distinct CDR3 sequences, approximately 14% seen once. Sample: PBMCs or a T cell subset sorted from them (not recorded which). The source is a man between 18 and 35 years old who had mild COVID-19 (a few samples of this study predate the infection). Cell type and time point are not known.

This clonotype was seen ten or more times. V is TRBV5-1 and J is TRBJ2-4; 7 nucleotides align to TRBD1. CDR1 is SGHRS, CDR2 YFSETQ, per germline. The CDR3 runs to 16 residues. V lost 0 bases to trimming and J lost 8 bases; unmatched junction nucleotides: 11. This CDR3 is CASSLGRGTSQDIQYF. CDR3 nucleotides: TGCGCCAGCAGCTTGGGCAGGGGGACATCCCAGGACATTCAGTACTTC.

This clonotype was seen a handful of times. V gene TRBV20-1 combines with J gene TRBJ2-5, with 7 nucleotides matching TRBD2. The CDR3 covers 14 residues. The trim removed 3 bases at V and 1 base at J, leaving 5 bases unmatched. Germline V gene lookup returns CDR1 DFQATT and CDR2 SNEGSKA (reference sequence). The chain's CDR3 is CSASLGGIQETQYF. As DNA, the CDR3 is TGCAGTGCTAGCCTGGGGGGGATCCAAGAGACCCAGTACTTC.

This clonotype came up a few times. CDR3 DNA sequence: TGCAGTGCTAGAGATAAACTAGCTACTCAAGAGACCCAGTACTTC. Its protein product is CSARDKLATQETQYF. The V gene is TRBV20-1, the J gene TRBJ2-5, with D possibly being TRBD2 (6 bases). The germline V and J ends were trimmed by 0 bases and 2 bases, with 13 bases remaining between them. The length of the CDR3 is 15 residues. Per germline, CDR1 DFQATT and CDR2 SNEGSKA (reference sequence).

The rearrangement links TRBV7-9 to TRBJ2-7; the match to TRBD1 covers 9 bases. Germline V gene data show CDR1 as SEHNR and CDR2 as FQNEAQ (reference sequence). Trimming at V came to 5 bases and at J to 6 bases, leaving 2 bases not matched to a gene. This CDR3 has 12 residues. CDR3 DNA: TGTGCCAGCAGCGAGGACAGGGGCGAGCAGTACGTC. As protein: CASSEDRGEQYV.

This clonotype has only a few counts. CDR3 sequence reads: CASSHRGAHYGYTF. The CDR3 DNA is TGCGCCAGCAGCCACAGGGGTGCCCACTATGGCTACACCTTC. V is TRBV5-1 and J is TRBJ1-2, with 7 bases that match TRBD1. Germline CDR1 and CDR2: SGHRS and YFSETQ. The CDR3 covers 14 residues. V lost 4 bases, J lost 3 bases, and 6 bases stayed unmatched.